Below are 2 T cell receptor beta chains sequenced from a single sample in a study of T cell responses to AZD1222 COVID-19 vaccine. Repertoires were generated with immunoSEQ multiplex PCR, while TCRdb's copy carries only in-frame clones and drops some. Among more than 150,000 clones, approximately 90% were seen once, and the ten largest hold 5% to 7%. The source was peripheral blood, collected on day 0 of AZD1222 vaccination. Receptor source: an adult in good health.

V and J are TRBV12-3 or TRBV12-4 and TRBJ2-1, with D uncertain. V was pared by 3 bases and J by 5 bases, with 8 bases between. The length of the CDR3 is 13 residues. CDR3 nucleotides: TGTGCCAGCAGTTTCACCAATAACAATGAGCAGTTCTTC. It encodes CASSFTNNNEQFF.

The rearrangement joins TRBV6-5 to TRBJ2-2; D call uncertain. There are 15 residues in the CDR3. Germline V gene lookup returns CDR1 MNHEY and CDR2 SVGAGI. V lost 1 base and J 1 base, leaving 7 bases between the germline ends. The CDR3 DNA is TGTGCCAGCAGTTACTTGGCCAGGAACACCGGGGAGCTGTTTTTT. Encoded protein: CASSYLARNTGELFF.